This TCR beta chain came from a study of T cells in Graves' hyperthyroidism and ophthalmopathy. As for the study in general: Peripheral blood was acquired at first diagnosis, ahead of any therapy whatsoever. Regarding the study as a whole: Ophthalmopathy onset followed model prediction by a median roughly six months.

This clonotype was counted at least ten times. As yet, its antigen is unknown. Amplified TCR beta CDR3 regions derived from RNA transcripts. During a first-round RT-PCR of the TCR CDR3, the HTBI primer set was used. TCRdb processed the multiplex PCR reads anew with MiXCR; each CDR3 protein has one entry. Of a few hundred thousand distinct CDR3 sequences listed, around 20% are singletons. Trimming removed 2 bases at V and 3 bases at J, with 11 bases between. Germline CDR1 reads SGHTA; CDR2 reads FQGTGA. This CDR3 contains 15 residues. The receptor was isolated from a man younger than 30 with Graves' hyperthyroidism. V and J are TRBV7-3 and TRBJ1-5; a weak D match, TRBD1 (5 bases). The sequencing sample was made of blood. The CDR3 region has the DNA TGTGCCAGCAGCTTACCGGGACGGTACAATCAGCCCCAGCATTTT. Protein sequence: CASSLPGRYNQPQHF.